This T cell receptor beta chain was recovered during a study of cytomegalovirus exposure and HLA in healthy donors (dated 2017 in TCRdb). Regarding the research as a whole: In an earlier analysis of 587 of the donors, less than 350 Gb of sequence data and roughly 100 million unique TCR beta sequences from 150 million to 200 million T cells were reported. Around 320 gigabases of sequencing data and approximately 84 million unique TCR sequences were included in an early release covering several hundred HLA-typed donors. Of the 300 to 450 genotyped donors, approximately 83% fell in the genetic ancestry cluster associated with self-reported Caucasian donors. The study was designed to test whether signatures of past pathogen exposure could be identified by cataloging public T cell receptors. Using immunosequencing, the study profiled T cell repertoires from 640 or so subjects and related those repertoires to cytomegalovirus serostatus. A separate validation cohort of more than 100 different subjects was used in addition to the roughly 700-subject first cohort. To predict cytomegalovirus infection status, the study combined high-throughput TCR immunosequencing, statistical association of individual TCRs with disease status, and machine learning. A later analysis re-analyzed previously published TCR beta repertoires from approximately 700 donors and added high-resolution HLA genotyping to study TCR occurrence patterns. In the later analysis, no new phenotypic data were used to find candidate immune exposures; instead, reliance was placed on TCR beta sequences and their occurrence across donors. An earlier analysis of several hundred of the donors applied high-throughput TCR beta sequencing to assess whether each TCR beta V gene segment acted as functional or pseudogenic. Donor age, sex, ethnicity and CMV serostatus were compiled together with the repertoire data. A later genetic analysis took genome-wide SNP genotypes for about 65% of the 666 donors and used that subset as a discovery cohort. Every discovery cohort repertoire had been produced on one sequencing platform. HLA typing covered class I and class II loci at four-digit resolution. Typing coverage differed by locus: A, B, C, DRB1 and DQB1 were typed in roughly 620-630 donors, DQA1 in about 560, DPA1 in 600 to 610, and DPB1 in 450 to 490. Because of strong linkage in the cohort, a few DR-DQ haplotypes were treated as single units for association and clustering. Among roughly 370 genotyped donors of the cohort, an average of approximately 250,000 unique TCR beta nucleotide sequences were sequenced per donor, around 18% of them non-productive.

The cohort consisted of approximately 670 healthy bone marrow donors. All cohort members were sampled while nominally healthy, although unrecorded immune exposures were likely present. The donor was CMV seronegative and was included in the group of several hundred seronegative cohort members. A peripheral blood sample was collected from each donor, and TCR beta sequencing was performed on peripheral blood mononuclear cells. Genomic DNA was extracted from the blood cell samples with the Qiagen DNeasy Blood Extraction Kit. The method behind the library was the immunoSEQ multiplex PCR assay. A mixture of 60 forward primers for TCR Vbeta segments and 13 reverse primers for TCR Jbeta segments was used in the multiplex PCR. The CDR3 region of rearranged TCR beta genes was amplified from genomic DNA by a multiplex PCR assay. On the Illumina HiSeq System, the amplified TCR beta libraries were sequenced as 87-base-pair reads. From the authors' description of their analysis: A later analysis tallied some 79 million unique TCR beta chains across the approximately 670 repertoires, and about 10 million of those chains were shared by two or more donors. Raw reads were error-corrected and collapsed into unique sequences by a nearest-neighbor algorithm in which closely related sequences were merged to remove PCR and sequencing errors. Alignment of CDR3 sequences to IMGT reference sequences was used to assign V, D and J gene segments. For a sequence to be retained, a match of at least six nucleotides to both a V gene segment and a J gene segment was required. A rearrangement was called productive if the CDR3 had no stop codons and remained in frame with V and J, and every other rearrangement was called non-productive. CDR3 was defined according to IMGT convention as the region running from the second conserved V-encoded cysteine to the conserved J-encoded phenylalanine. The earlier analysis of 500 to 600 of the donors excluded sequences that lacked an unambiguous match to a single V gene segment. An earlier analysis of some 610 of the donors called V segments functional above 56.7% productive rearrangements and segregating when the between-donor standard deviation exceeded 5%. To diagnose cytomegalovirus status from the catalog of TCR beta chain sequences, a statistical classification framework was built. In a later analysis, TCR nucleotide sequences were compared against IMGT/GENE-DB human TR gene sequences so that V and J genes could be assigned. A later analysis assigned CDR3 sequences and most-parsimonious VDJ recombination scenarios with the TCRdist pipeline. In a later analysis, each TCR beta chain was defined by its CDR3 amino acid sequence together with its V-gene family, and reads lacking a unique V-gene family were excluded. In a later analysis, several hundred highly shared, low-generation-probability nucleotide sequences were removed to address suspected cross-contamination and a sequencing artifact. For each public chain, a later analysis derived a clonal expansion index from normalized ranks of inferred template counts within each repertoire. In a later analysis, generation probabilities were computed using a VDJ recombination model fitted to out-of-frame rearrangements, and the results were checked against IGoR. A later analysis scored TCR-TCR, TCR-HLA and TCR-CMV co-occurrence with hypergeometric tests, applying a repertoire-size bias correction to TCR pairs. In a later analysis, false discovery rates were estimated by permuting HLA or CMV assignments 20 times. In a later analysis, co-occurring TCRs were grouped with DBSCAN, and TCRdist sequence similarity was added when clustering was performed within HLA-allele-positive subsets. Co-occurrence clustering excluded repertoires with fewer than 30,000 or more than 120,000 public chains, plus five with anomalous nucleotide sharing. TCRdb holds this immuneACCESS table with in-frame rearrangements only. Some clones are missing; in checked studies, unresolved V genes explain under half, and the rest has no known cause. That table gives V, J and clone size, and the DNA gave D and trimming. The sample table records 150,000 or so clones; about 72% of these occur just once. Under 1.5% of the sample comes from the top ten.

A word on this clone: The target of this receptor is not known. It has no much larger one-base neighbor in the sample; base qualities were not kept.

Counted from cysteine to phenylalanine, this CDR3 has 14 amino acids. Just CDR3 DNA is preserved here, 42 bases in frame from base 1. The junction carries 13 bases between V and J, which are trimmed by 6 bases and 2 bases respectively. CDR1 and CDR2 (MNHNS, SASEGT) derive from the germline V gene. Results the study describes overall, beyond this receptor: A further reported finding was that TCR beta sequences accurately predicted the HLA-A and HLA-B alleles for most subjects in the first cohort. The 87-base-pair reads could not distinguish some IMGT-functional V segments, including TRBV6-2 and TRBV6-3, so those segments were excluded. At a false discovery rate of 0.05, a later analysis linked roughly 17,000 TCR beta sequences to specific HLA alleles. The classifier was reported to diagnose cytomegalovirus status with high specificity and sensitivity in both the original and validation cohorts. Compared with equally common non-associated chains, HLA-associated TCR beta chains in a later analysis were more clonally expanded and had lower generation probabilities. Presence/absence analyses assumed roughly uniform sequencing depth across donors, an assumption that may not hold. For the cohort, immune exposure information was limited to CMV serostatus. In a later analysis, the rate of TCR association differed among HLA loci, with DRB1 alleles having the most associated TCRs and HLA-C alleles having the fewest. In a later genetic analysis, fewer N-insertions in productive TCRs were reported among donors in an Asian-associated ancestry cluster than the approximately 710-donor mean. Assigning TCR associations to individual alleles was difficult when HLA alleles, especially DR and DQ, strongly co-occurred. An earlier analysis of 587 of the donors showed that most TCR beta V segments appeared in productive rearrangements either about 87% or about 30% of the time, which broadly matched IMGT annotations. Linkage disequilibrium might explain the correlated functional status among segregating V segments, but an unknown experimental factor could not be excluded. The study listed approximately 150 TCR beta chains as associated with cytomegalovirus. Three of the identified cytomegalovirus-associated TCR beta chains were confirmed in vitro to be specific for cytomegalovirus antigens. In this cohort, only TCR beta chains were sequenced, and detectable features were limited by the absence of alpha or paired-chain data. V-gene and J-gene trimming of TCR beta chains was associated with a missense DCLRE1C variant in a later genetic analysis, and the association was replicated in an independent cohort. Because some donors lacked HLA typing at each locus, the association tests relied only on the typed subset. The earlier analysis of 587 of the donors excluded roughly 17 rarely observed V segments, including chromosome 9 orphons, because counts were too low. Several of the top co-occurrence clusters appeared to be linked to parvovirus B19, influenza, CMV and Epstein-Barr virus, according to a later analysis. A later analysis found that most CMV-associated TCR beta chains appeared HLA-restricted, with HLA associations seemingly driven largely by CMV exposure. According to the authors, the approach could potentially be generalized to other disease states and immunological phenotypes. The sequencing pipeline was judged likely to have produced a cluster of highly shared sequence variants as a technical artifact. Across donors, most TCR sequences were observed very rarely, whereas some public TCRs were present in many individuals.

Recombination joined TRBV6-1 with TRBJ1-2; there is no confident call for the D gene. The source is a female donor in good health and CMV-seronegative. Sequencing was carried out using PBMCs. The nucleotide sequence is given as TGTGCCAGCAGGGACGGGAATCGGAACTATGGCTACACCTTC. This translates into CASRDGNRNYGYTF.